This T cell receptor beta chain emerged from a study of cytomegalovirus exposure and HLA in healthy donors (dated by TCRdb to the late 2010s). Some background on the complete study: An earlier analysis of approximately 640 of the donors reported 250 to 350 Gb of sequence data and around 120 million unique TCR beta sequences from around 200 million T cells. Roughly 300 gigabases of sequencing data and around 80 million unique TCR sequences made up an early release that covered about 640 HLA-typed donors. Among the roughly 410 genotyped donors, approximately 77% belonged to the genetic ancestry cluster associated with self-reported Caucasian donors. The study aimed to test whether cataloging public T cell receptors could reveal signatures of past pathogen exposure. The study used immunosequencing to profile the T cell repertoires of more than 650 subjects and linked those repertoires to cytomegalovirus serostatus. In addition to the first cohort of several hundred subjects, a separate validation cohort of 120 different subjects was used. High-throughput TCR immunosequencing, statistical association of individual TCRs with disease status, and machine learning were combined to predict cytomegalovirus infection status. To study patterns of TCR occurrence, a later analysis re-analyzed previously published TCR beta repertoires from 666 donors and added high-resolution HLA genotyping. Rather than drawing on any new phenotypic data, the later analysis identified candidate immune exposures from TCR beta sequences and the way those sequences occurred across donors. An earlier analysis of 587 of the donors applied high-throughput TCR beta sequencing to assess whether each TCR beta V gene segment acted as functional or pseudogenic. Donor age, sex, ethnicity and CMV serostatus were collected together with the repertoire data. Genome-wide SNP genotypes for about 65% of the roughly 700 donors were used in a later genetic analysis, which treated that subset as a discovery cohort. Every discovery cohort repertoire had been produced on one sequencing platform. HLA typing covered class I and class II loci at four-digit resolution. Typing coverage varied by locus: about 620-630 donors for A, B, C, DRB1 and DQB1; roughly 510 for DQA1; about 590 for DPA1; about 450 for DPB1. Several DR-DQ haplotypes were treated as single units for association and clustering because of strong linkage in the cohort. Among 398 genotyped donors of the cohort, an average of approximately 240,000 unique TCR beta nucleotide sequences was sequenced per donor, of which about 18% were non-productive. The full study reports these points: A cluster of highly shared sequence variants was judged likely to be a technical artifact of the sequencing pipeline. Sequencing depth was assumed to be roughly uniform across donors in the presence/absence analyses, though that assumption may not hold. Cytomegalovirus status was reported to be diagnosed by the classifier with high specificity and sensitivity in both the original and validation cohorts. The authors suggested that the approach could potentially be extended to other disease states and immunological phenotypes. In this cohort, only TCR beta chains were sequenced, and detectable features were limited by the absence of alpha or paired-chain data. Across donors, most TCR sequences were observed very rarely, whereas some public TCRs were present in many individuals. Because HLA typing was unavailable for some donors at each locus, only the typed subset was used in association tests. A later analysis associated 15,000 to 20,000 TCR beta sequences with specific HLA alleles at a false discovery rate of 0.05. Most CMV-associated TCR beta chains appeared to be HLA-restricted in a later analysis, and the HLA associations seemed to be driven largely by CMV exposure. In a later analysis, the rate of TCR association differed among HLA loci, with DRB1 alleles having the most associated TCRs and HLA-C alleles having the fewest. In vitro tests confirmed that a few of the cytomegalovirus-associated TCR beta chains recognize cytomegalovirus antigens. In a later genetic analysis, fewer N-insertions in productive TCRs were reported among donors in an Asian-associated ancestry cluster than the roughly 700-donor mean. Because counts were too low, about 18 rarely observed V segments, including chromosome 9 orphons, were excluded from the earlier analysis of 500 to 700 of the donors. A further reported finding was that TCR beta sequences accurately predicted the HLA-A and HLA-B alleles for most subjects in the first cohort. The 87-base-pair reads could not distinguish some IMGT-functional V segments, including TRBV6-2 and TRBV6-3, so those segments were excluded. The study listed over 150 TCR beta chains as associated with cytomegalovirus. A later analysis found that HLA-associated TCR beta chains were more clonally expanded and had lower generation probabilities than equally common non-associated chains. According to a later analysis, parvovirus B19, influenza, CMV and Epstein-Barr virus appeared linked to several top co-occurrence clusters. CMV serostatus was the only immune exposure information available for the cohort. A later genetic analysis associated a missense DCLRE1C variant with V-gene and J-gene trimming of TCR beta chains, and an independent cohort replicated the association. In an earlier analysis of 587 of the donors, most TCR beta V segments were observed in productive rearrangements about 87% or about 30% of the time, broadly matching IMGT annotations. Assigning TCR associations to individual alleles was difficult when HLA alleles, especially DR and DQ, strongly co-occurred. Linkage disequilibrium might explain the correlated functional status among segregating V segments, but an unknown experimental factor could not be excluded.

The library was produced with the immunoSEQ multiplex PCR assay. The multiplex PCR relied on a mix of 60 forward primers for TCR Vbeta segments and 13 reverse primers for TCR Jbeta segments. The CDR3 region of rearranged TCR beta genes was amplified from genomic DNA by a multiplex PCR assay. Amplified TCR beta libraries were sequenced as 87-base-pair reads on the Illumina HiSeq System. On the authors' methods: A later analysis counted about 80 million unique TCR beta chains across the roughly 700 repertoires, and roughly 9.9 million of these chains were shared by at least two donors. To remove PCR and sequencing errors, raw reads were error-corrected and collapsed into unique sequences using a nearest-neighbor algorithm that merged closely related sequences. Alignment of CDR3 sequences to IMGT reference sequences was used to assign V, D and J gene segments. For a sequence to be retained, a match of at least six nucleotides to both a V gene segment and a J gene segment was required. Rearrangements were classified as productive when the CDR3 lacked stop codons and remained in frame with V and J, and all other rearrangements were classified as non-productive. CDR3 was defined according to IMGT convention as the region running from the second conserved V-encoded cysteine to the conserved J-encoded phenylalanine. In an earlier analysis of around 600 of the donors, sequences lacking an unambiguous match to a single V gene segment were excluded. In an earlier analysis of approximately 590 of the donors, a V segment was called functional when productive rearrangements were above 56.7%, and segregating when the standard deviation between donors exceeded 5%. A statistical classification framework was developed to diagnose cytomegalovirus status using the catalog of TCR beta chain sequences. V and J gene assignment, in a later analysis, came from comparing TCR nucleotide sequences with IMGT/GENE-DB human TR gene sequences. In a later analysis, CDR3 sequences and most-parsimonious VDJ recombination scenarios were assigned using the TCRdist pipeline. In a later analysis, every TCR beta chain was defined by the combination of its CDR3 amino acid sequence and its V-gene family, and reads without a unique V-gene family were dropped. A later analysis removed 592 highly shared, low-generation-probability nucleotide sequences to deal with suspected cross-contamination and a sequencing artifact. For each public chain, a later analysis derived a clonal expansion index from normalized ranks of inferred template counts within each repertoire. Generation probabilities in a later analysis came from a VDJ recombination model fitted to out-of-frame rearrangements, and those results were checked against IGoR. In a later analysis, hypergeometric tests were used to score TCR-TCR, TCR-HLA and TCR-CMV co-occurrence, with a repertoire-size bias correction applied to TCR pairs. A later analysis estimated false discovery rates by permuting HLA or CMV assignments 20 times. In a later analysis, co-occurring TCRs were grouped using DBSCAN, and TCRdist sequence similarity was added for clustering within HLA-allele-positive subsets. Repertoires with fewer than 30,000 or more than 120,000 public chains were left out of co-occurrence clustering, as were about five repertoires with anomalous nucleotide sharing. TCRdb took over this immuneACCESS table, retaining in-frame rearrangements with V and J assigned. Such tables are incomplete; in checked studies, under half of the missing clones stem from an unresolved V gene, and the remainder is unexplained. That table is the source of V, J and clone size, and D and trimming were worked out from the DNA. The sample data list some 76,000 clones, and 75% to 90% of these were observed just once. 2% of the sample is in the top ten clones.

A note on this clone: Its antigen is currently not known. Base-call qualities are not available, and no considerably larger clone is one nucleotide away.

The CDR3 runs 15 residues from the cysteine to the phenylalanine. Just CDR3 DNA is preserved here, 45 bases in frame from base 1. CDR1 and CDR2 were assigned from the germline V gene as MDHEN and SYDVKM. Compared with germline, V lacks 5 bases and J lacks 5 bases; bases without a gene match: 8. The cohort consisted of hundreds of healthy bone marrow donors. At the time of sampling, all cohort members were nominally healthy, though unrecorded immune exposures were likely present. The donor was CMV seronegative and was included in the group of 352 seronegative cohort members. A peripheral blood sample was provided by each donor, and peripheral blood mononuclear cells were used for TCR beta sequencing. Genomic DNA extraction from the blood cell samples was performed with the Qiagen DNeasy Blood Extraction Kit.

The clonotype was recovered from a woman aged 25 to 45 in good health and CMV-seronegative. Recombination linked TRBV28 to TRBJ1-4; TRBD1 fits 7 bases in the junction. Material for sequencing was PBMCs. Read as DNA, the sequence is TGTGCCAGCAGTCGACAACAGGGGAGCAATGAAAAACTGTTTTTT. It translates to CASSRQQGSNEKLFF.